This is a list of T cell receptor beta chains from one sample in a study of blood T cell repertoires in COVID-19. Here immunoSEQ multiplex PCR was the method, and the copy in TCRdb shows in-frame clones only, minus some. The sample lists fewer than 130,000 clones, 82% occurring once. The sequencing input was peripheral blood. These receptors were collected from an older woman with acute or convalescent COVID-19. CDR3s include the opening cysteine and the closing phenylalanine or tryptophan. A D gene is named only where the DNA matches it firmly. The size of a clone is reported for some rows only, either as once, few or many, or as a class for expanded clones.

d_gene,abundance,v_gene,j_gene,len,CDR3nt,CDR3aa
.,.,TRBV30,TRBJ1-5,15,TGTGCCTGGAGTGGGGAGGGGGTCCCCAATCAGCCCCAGCATTTT,CAWSGEGVPNQPQHF
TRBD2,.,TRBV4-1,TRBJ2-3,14,TGCGCCAGCAGCCAAGCCGGGACTAGCTTCGTCGGGTATTTT,CASSQAGTSFVGYF
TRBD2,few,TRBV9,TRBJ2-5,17,TGTGCCAGCAGCGAGGGGGGCGGAGGACTAGCAGGGGAGACCCAGTACTTC,CASSEGGGGLAGETQYF
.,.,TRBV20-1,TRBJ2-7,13,TGCAGTGCTAGTGGACGGGGGTCCTACGAGCAGTACTTC,CSASGRGSYEQYF
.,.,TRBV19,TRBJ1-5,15,TGTGCCAGTAGGAAAAGCAGGGATAGCAATCAGCCCCAGCATTTT,CASRKSRDSNQPQHF
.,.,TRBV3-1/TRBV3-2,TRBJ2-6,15,TGTGCCAGCAGCCTCTCGGGTACTGGGGCCAACGTCCTGACTTTC,CASSLSGTGANVLTF
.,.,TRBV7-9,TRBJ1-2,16,TGTGCCAGCAGCAAACTCTCGGGCACCGGGGGCTATGGCTACACCTTC,CASSKLSGTGGYGYTF
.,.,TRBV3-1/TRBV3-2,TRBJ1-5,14,TGTGCCAGCAGCCAAGGCGGGGGAAATCAGCCCCAGCATTTT,CASSQGGGNQPQHF
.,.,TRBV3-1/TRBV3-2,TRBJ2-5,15,TGTGCCAGCAACGAACCCGGACTAACCCAAGAGACCCAGTACTTC,CASNEPGLTQETQYF
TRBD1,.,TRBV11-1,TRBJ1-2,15,TGTGCCAGCACGCCGGACAGGGGGCGTTCGGATGGCTACACCTTC,CASTPDRGRSDGYTF
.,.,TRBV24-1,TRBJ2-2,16,TGTGCCACCAGTGCCCCAGTCCCATCGGGTAGCGGGGAGCTGTTTTTT,CATSAPVPSGSGELFF
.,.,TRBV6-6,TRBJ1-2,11,TGTGCCAGCAGCCAAGGACAGGGCTACACCTTC,CASSQGQGYTF
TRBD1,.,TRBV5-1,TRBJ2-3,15,TGCGCCAGCAGCCCACAGGCAGGGGGAAGCAGTACGCAGTATTTT,CASSPQAGGSSTQYF
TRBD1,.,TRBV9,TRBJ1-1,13,TGTGCCAGCAGCGTGACAGGGAAAACTGAAGCTTTCTTT,CASSVTGKTEAFF